The TCR beta chain described here comes from a study of blood T cell repertoires in COVID-19. About the research overall: The analysed material was cDNA or gDNA that came from T cells, B-cell-depleted T cells, or PBMCs.

This CDR3 has 13 amino acids. The V gene's germline CDR1 is SGHAT and CDR2 FQNNGV. V shed 4 bases and J shed 1 base, with 5 bases lying between them. The repertoire was sequenced with immunoSEQ multiplex PCR; TCRdb's copy has only in-frame clones and lacks some. The sample shows approximately 130,000 clones, around 85% of them seen only once. J is TRBJ1-5 and V is TRBV11-2; D is undetermined. This TCR was recovered from a human donor in a cohort sampled during active COVID-19. The sample taken for sequencing was peripheral blood. The CDR3: CASSYASNQPQHF. The DNA of the CDR3 is TGTGCCAGCAGCTATGCGAGCAATCAGCCCCAGCATTTT.